This entry concerns a single TCR beta chain. The antigen is unknown. Some clones are missing from TCRdb's copy, which holds only in-frame ones; the method was immunoSEQ multiplex PCR. The sample consists of some 260,000 clones, over 75% of them appearing once. This sample was included in a study of cytomegalovirus exposure and HLA in healthy donors. Study at large: In a later analysis, it was reported that the roughly 120 validation repertoires had been produced on the same platform as the roughly 700 repertoires belonging to the first cohort. Study-level points and caveats: Cytomegalovirus association was assigned to approximately 160 TCR beta chains. It was confirmed in vitro that a few of the CMV-associated chains were specific for CMV antigens.

The donors were members of the roughly 120-subject validation cohort (separate from the roughly 670-subject first cohort). This TCR was sampled from a man between 18 and 35 years old in good health and CMV-seropositive. Material for sequencing was PBMCs.

CDR3 sequence reads: CASSYIGAYEQYF. CDR3 coding DNA: TGTGCCAGCAGTTACATTGGTGCCTACGAGCAGTACTTC. The chain joins TRBV6-5 to TRBJ2-7, with D unclear. V lost 2 bases to trimming and J lost 2 bases, with 7 bases between them. CDR3 length equals 13 residues. CDR1 is MNHEY and CDR2 is SVGAGI in the germline V gene.